This TCR beta chain emerged from a study of breast tumors, draining lymph nodes, adjacent tissues. Study-wide points: Compared with lymph nodes, tumors were less diverse; compared with nontumor tissue, more.

This clonotype was seen many times. The antigen is undetermined. V dropped 3 bases and J dropped 5; count of bases not matched to a gene: 8. The CDR3 loop spans 16 amino acids. CDR1 is MNHEY and CDR2 is SMNVEV in the germline V gene (reference sequence). TCRdb called the multiplex PCR reads again in MiXCR, with one record for every CDR3 protein. The table shows around 13,000 distinct CDR3 sequences, with 60% to 75% occurring only once. V gene TRBV27 combines with J gene TRBJ2-2; TRBD1 aligns across 8 bases. Sequencing used tumor-adjacent breast tissue. The receptor was derived from a female donor with breast cancer. Some clones in this sample may be carry-over from other donors' samples. CDR3 sequence: CASSFESGGGTGELFF. The DNA for the CDR3 is TGTGCCAGCAGTTTCGAATCAGGGGGCGGTACCGGGGAGCTGTTTTTT.